A single sample gave rise to the 13 T cell receptor beta chains below, sequenced in a study of blood T cell repertoires in COVID-19. Generated by immunoSEQ multiplex PCR, the TCRdb table keeps only in-frame clones and is missing some. The sample holds hundreds of thousands of clones, roughly nine tenths seen once. Sequencing was done on a sample of peripheral blood. The receptors derive from a woman aged 60 to 75 who had recovered from COVID-19.

The chain employs TRBV20-1 and TRBJ2-7; 7 bases are a match to TRBD1. The germline gives CDR1 DFQATT, CDR2 SNEGSKA (reference sequence). The CDR3 length is 14 residues. V lost 3 bases and J lost 2; bases outside the gene matches: 7. The CDR3 is CSASPSTGAYEQYF. As DNA, the CDR3 is TGCAGTGCTAGTCCCTCCACAGGGGCCTACGAGCAGTACTTC.

The chain recombines TRBV7-9 with TRBJ1-2; TRBD1 might be the D (6 bases). Germline CDR1 is SEHNR and CDR2 is FQNEAQ (reference sequence). This CDR3 is 18 amino acids long. V dropped 5 bases and J dropped 5 bases, with 27 bases sitting between them. CDR3 in amino acids: CASSPKVNRVQGRYGYTF. Written as DNA, the CDR3 is TGTGCCAGCAGCCCAAAGGTCAACAGGGTCCAGGGCAGGTATGGCTACACCTTC.

The chain joins TRBV2 to TRBJ2-3, with 7 bases identical to TRBD1. The V segment lost 6 bases and the J segment 3 bases; nucleotides outside the gene matches: 6. Germline V gene data show CDR1 as SNHLY and CDR2 as FYNNEI. The CDR3 is 14 amino acids. The CDR3 DNA sequence: TGTGCCAGCAGGGGCAGGGGGAGAACAGATACGCAGTATTTT. It translates to CASRGRGRTDTQYF.

V gene TRBV7-5 combines with J gene TRBJ1-1. TRBV7-5 is annotated as a pseudogene. The CDR3 has 14 amino acids. The CDR3 bases are TGTGCCAGAAGTGGAAACCGCGGGGCAACTGAAGCTTTCTTT. Its translation is CARSGNRGATEAFF.

V is TRBV28 and J is TRBJ2-3; 7 bases are shared with TRBD2. There are 15 residues in the CDR3. J gave up 4 bases and V 6 bases, and 10 bases lay outside the gene matches. Germline CDR1 reads MDHEN; CDR2 reads SYDVKM. CDR3 DNA sequence: TGTGCCAGCAGCCCGGGCGGGAGTATAGCAGATACGCAGTATTTT. This codes for CASSPGGSIADTQYF.

The gene calls are TRBV6-2 or TRBV6-3 and TRBJ1-5; D not resolved. The CDR3 covers 15 residues. V lost 0 bases and J lost 3, with 9 bases in between. Per germline, CDR1 MNHEY and CDR2 SVGEGT. The DNA for the CDR3 is TGTGCCAGCAGTTACTCGATCTATCACAATCAGCCCCAGCATTTT. It encodes CASSYSIYHNQPQHF.

This clone has just one count. The chain is built from TRBV12-3 or TRBV12-4 and TRBJ1-2; no firm D call. V lost 3 bases to trimming and J lost 6 bases, with 11 bases between them. This CDR3 spans 13 amino acids. The CDR3 protein is CASSFRFSDGYTF. Here the CDR3 DNA reads TGTGCCAGCAGTTTTCGTTTCTCGGATGGCTACACCTTC.

The CDR3 region is CASSITGNEKLFF. The CDR3 DNA reads as TGTGCCAGTAGTATAACGGGGAATGAAAAACTGTTTTTT. The chain uses TRBV19 and TRBJ1-4, with D unclear. Trimming stripped 2 bases from V and 5 bases from J, with 6 bases between. The CDR3 sequence is 13 residues long. CDR1 LNHDA and CDR2 SQIVND come from the germline V gene (reference sequence).

The chain couples TRBV5-1 to TRBJ2-5, with D uncertain. Germline V lookup: CDR1 SGHRS, CDR2 YFSETQ. The V end lost 7 bases, the J end lost 1 base, and 14 bases lay between the germline ends. This CDR3 contains 14 residues. CDR3 nucleotides: TGCGCCAGCGGCCAACGACAAAGCCAAGAGACCCAGTACTTC. Protein: CASGQRQSQETQYF.

The J gene is TRBJ1-3, the V gene TRBV28; a possible D gene is TRBD1 (6 bases). This CDR3 contains 16 residues. The germline V and J ends were trimmed by 4 bases and 4 bases, with 17 bases remaining between them. Germline V gene lookup returns CDR1 MDHEN and CDR2 SYDVKM. Here the CDR3 reads CASSSSPRGAGNTIYF. CDR3 sequence (DNA): TGTGCCAGCAGTTCCTCACCCAGGGGAGCGGGAAACACCATATATTTT.

V is TRBV11-2 and J is TRBJ1-1; a possible D gene is TRBD1 (5 bases). Trimming removed 4 bases from V and 8 bases from J, with 17 bases in between. Germline V lookup: CDR1 SGHAT, CDR2 FQNNGV. This CDR3 comprises 14 residues. The CDR3 bases are TGTGCCAGCAGCTCCGCGGGGCCGCTGAGGGAAGCTTTCTTT. Its protein is CASSSAGPLREAFF.

This chain joins TRBV6-6 and TRBJ1-5; 7 bases match TRBD1. J was trimmed by 4 bases and V by 5 bases; bases with no gene match: 5. The CDR3 loop spans 14 amino acids. From germline, CDR1 is MNHNY and CDR2 SVGAGI (reference sequence). Here the CDR3 DNA reads TGTGCCAGCAGTCGGACAGGTGTTAATCAGCCCCAGCATTTT. Residues: CASSRTGVNQPQHF.

This clone was detected a few times. DNA for the CDR3: TGTGCCAGCAGCCAAGATCCTGACAGGGCTAGGAGCTATGGCTACACCTTC. Encoded protein: CASSQDPDRARSYGYTF. This chain connects TRBV4-2 to TRBJ1-2; 7 nucleotides agree with TRBD1. CDR1 LGHNA and CDR2 YNFKEQ come from the germline V gene. The trim removed 0 bases at V and 4 bases at J, leaving 11 bases unmatched. The CDR3 is made up of 17 amino acids.